A single sample is the source of the 20 T cell receptor beta chains below, sequenced in a study of blood T cell repertoires in COVID-19. Sequencing was performed with immunoSEQ multiplex PCR; in TCRdb, only in-frame clones are kept and a portion is missing. Of 160,000 or so clones detected, around 90% appear once; the ten largest clones hold about 3.9%. The specimen was peripheral blood. These receptors originate from a woman aged 55-69 years who had recovered from COVID-19.

CDR3 protein: CASRDRGSSGNTIYF. The CDR3, as DNA: TGTGCCAGCAGGGACAGGGGCTCGTCTGGAAACACCATATATTTT. The rearrangement links TRBV6-5 to TRBJ1-3; 9 bases match TRBD1. Germline trimming cut 6 bases from V and 1 base from J; bases unmatched to any gene: 4. The CDR3 consists of 15 residues. Germline-derived CDR1 and CDR2 are MNHEY and SVGAGI.

The chain recombines TRBV4-1 with TRBJ2-3; 7 bases match TRBD1. Germline V gene lookup returns CDR1 MGHRA and CDR2 YSYEKL. CDR3 length equals 16 residues. V shed 0 bases and J 0 bases; nucleotides not matched to a gene: 3. The CDR3 protein is CASSQDGTASTDTQYF. Written as DNA, the CDR3 is TGCGCCAGCAGCCAAGATGGGACAGCTAGCACAGATACGCAGTATTTT.

The chain has TRBV5-6 and TRBJ1-4; the D gene is possibly TRBD1 (6 bases). From germline, CDR1 is SGHDT and CDR2 YYEEEE. Deletions cut 6 bases from V and 10 bases from J, with 13 bases between. The CDR3 covers 12 residues. DNA of the CDR3: TGTGCCAGCACCCGCGGGGGGCTAAAACTGTTTTTT. As protein: CASTRGGLKLFF.

The rearrangement joins TRBV5-1 to TRBJ2-6; D might be TRBD2 (6 bases). CDR1 is SGHRS and CDR2 is YFSETQ in the germline V gene. V lost 3 bases to trimming and J lost 0 bases, with 16 bases between them. The CDR3 consists of 18 residues. The CDR3 DNA is TGCGCCAGCAGCTCGGGCCCTCCGGGGGACTCTGGGGCCAACGTCCTGACTTTC. Its translation: CASSSGPPGDSGANVLTF. Based on the CDR3 plus reference TRBV5-1 and TRBJ2-6, the full variable domain is KAGVTQTPRYLIKTRGQQVTLSCSPISGHRSVSWYQQTPGQGLQFLFEYFSETQRNKGNFPGRFSGRQFSNSRSEMNVSTLELGDSALYLCASSSGPPGDSGANVLTFGAGSRLTVL.

V usage is TRBV21-1 and J usage is TRBJ1-2. TRBV21-1 constitutes a pseudogene. The CDR3 has 14 amino acids. CDR3 sequence (DNA): TGTGCCAGCAGCCGATCGGGCTTGGAGGGTGGCTACACCTTC. Its translation is CASSRSGLEGGYTF.

The chain links TRBV9 to TRBJ1-1, with D maybe TRBD1 (5 bases). This CDR3 region has 13 residues. Germline CDR1 and CDR2: SGDLS and YYNGEE. Trimming stripped 4 bases from V and 5 bases from J, with 12 bases between. The chain's CDR3 is CASSIQVGTEAFF. DNA for the CDR3: TGTGCCAGCAGCATACAGGTCGGGACTGAAGCTTTCTTT.

This clone appeared a few times. The chain is built from TRBV2 and TRBJ2-7; 7 bases agree with TRBD1. V dropped 3 bases and J dropped 7; count of bases not matched to a gene: 12. CDR1 is SNHLY and CDR2 is FYNNEI in the germline V gene. The CDR3 loop spans 15 amino acids. CDR3 protein: CASSELEGAHGEQYF. The CDR3 region has the DNA TGTGCCAGCAGTGAGCTTGAGGGGGCGCATGGGGAGCAGTACTTC.

This rearrangement joins TRBV11-2 to TRBJ1-2; tentatively, D is TRBD1 (5 bases). CDR1 and CDR2 from the germline V gene are SGHAT and FQNNGV. With 2 bases removed from V and 8 bases from J, the gap between germline ends came to 12 bases. CDR3 length: 13 residues. CDR3 residues: CASSLSPGGGYTF. CDR3 bases: TGTGCCAGCAGCTTAAGTCCCGGGGGGGGCTACACCTTC. Supplemented by reference TRBV11-2 and TRBJ1-2, the full variable domain reads EAGVAQSPRYKIIEKRQSVAFWCNPISGHATLYWYQQILGQGPKLLIQFQNNGVVDDSQLPKDRFSAERLKGVDSTLKIQPAKLEDSAVYLCASSLSPGGGYTFGSGTRLTVV.

This chain joins TRBV7-2 and TRBJ1-1; 7 nucleotides align to TRBD1. CDR1 and CDR2 from the germline V gene are SGHTA and FQGNSA. The CDR3 extends over 12 amino acids. V trimming: 2 bases; J trimming: 9 bases; junction bases outside the gene matches: 3. The CDR3 region is CASSLRQGKAFF. CDR3 nucleotide sequence: TGTGCCAGCAGCTTAAGACAGGGTAAAGCTTTCTTT.

V and J are TRBV11-3 and TRBJ2-1; D perhaps matches TRBD2 (5 bases). This CDR3 has 13 amino acids. Germline-derived CDR1 and CDR2 are SGHNT and YENEEA. Deletions cut 0 bases from V and 10 bases from J, with 10 bases between. CDR3 nucleotides: TGTGCCAGCAGCTTAGACCGGGGTAGGGAGCAGTTCTTC. Translated: CASSLDRGREQFF. The variable domain in full, completed from reference TRBV11-3 and TRBJ2-1, reads EAGVVQSPRYKIIEKKQPVAFWCNPISGHNTLYWYLQNLGQGPELLIRYENEEAVDDSQLPKDRFSAERLKGVDSTLKIQPAELGDSAVYLCASSLDRGREQFFGPGTRLTVL.

The chain recombines TRBV28 with TRBJ2-6, with 12 bases that match TRBD1. The germline V gene has CDR1 MDHEN and CDR2 SYDVKM. The CDR3 is 18 amino acids. V shed 6 bases and J 2 bases; nucleotides not matched to a gene: 8. The CDR3 loop reads CASRLPGTGGTGANVLTF. The CDR3, as DNA: TGTGCCAGCAGACTACCCGGGACAGGGGGCACTGGGGCCAACGTCCTGACTTTC.

The genes are TRBV19 and TRBJ1-1; 8 nucleotides align to TRBD1. Trimming removed 5 bases from V and 8 bases from J; junction bases left unmatched: 4. Per germline, CDR1 LNHDA and CDR2 SQIVND (reference sequence). This CDR3 region has 12 residues. CDR3 bases: TGTGCCAGTAGTGCCCGGGACAGGGAAGCTTTCTTT. Translation: CASSARDREAFF.

The V call is TRBV5-1, the J call TRBJ2-5, with a weak D call TRBD2 (5 bases). The CDR3 contains 15 residues. V was trimmed by 5 bases and J by 3 bases, leaving 17 bases between them. The germline CDR1 and CDR2 sequences are SGHRS and YFSETQ. In DNA, the CDR3 is TGCGCCAGCAGTACCGGGCGGGCAGCGAAAGAGACCCAGTACTTC. Translated: CASSTGRAAKETQYF.

In this sample, this clone turned up once. The genes are TRBV27 and TRBJ2-1; D call uncertain. Trimming cost V 3 bases and J 12 bases, with 3 bases left between them. CDR1 is MNHEY, CDR2 SMNVEV, per germline (reference sequence). The CDR3 consists of 9 residues. CDR3 in amino acids: CASSFGQFF. The DNA of the CDR3 is TGTGCCAGCAGTTTCGGGCAGTTCTTC.

The gene calls are TRBV7-2 and TRBJ2-4; 12 nucleotides agree with TRBD2. The CDR3 is 16 amino acids. The junction had 3 bases not matched to a gene; V was cut back by 4 bases and J by 2 bases. Germline-derived CDR1 and CDR2 are SGHTA and FQGNSA. In DNA form, the CDR3 reads TGTGCCAGCAGCTCGACTAGCGGGGGTCCCAAAAACATTCAGTACTTC. Amino acid sequence: CASSSTSGGPKNIQYF. The whole variable domain, remainder taken from reference TRBV7-2 and TRBJ2-4, is GAGVSQSPSNKVTEKGKDVELRCDPISGHTALYWYRQSLGQGLEFLIYFQGNSAPDKSGLPSDRFSAERTGGSVSTLTIQRTQQEDSAVYLCASSSTSGGPKNIQYFGAGTRLSVL.

The gene calls are TRBV27 and TRBJ2-1; no firm D call. This CDR3 spans 11 amino acids. Germline V gene lookup returns CDR1 MNHEY and CDR2 SMNVEV (reference sequence). V lost 5 bases and J lost 4, with 3 bases in between. The CDR3, as DNA: TGTGCCAGCAGTCTATACAATGAGCAGTTCTTC. It translates to CASSLYNEQFF.

A single count supports this clone. The J gene is TRBJ1-1, the V gene TRBV28; TRBD1 agrees at 8 bases. V lost 9 bases and J lost 1; bases outside the gene matches: 4. CDR3 size: 13 residues. Germline V gives CDR1 MDHEN, CDR2 SYDVKM. As DNA, the CDR3 is TGTGCCAGTTTACAGGGGGGGAACACTGAAGCTTTCTTT. It specifies CASLQGGNTEAFF. Variable domain in full (rest from reference TRBV28 and TRBJ1-1): DVKVTQSSRYLVKRTGEKVFLECVQDMDHENMFWYRQDPGLGLRLIYFSYDVKMKEKGDIPEGYSVSREKKERFSLILESASTNQTSMYLCASLQGGNTEAFFGQGTRLTVV.

This chain uses TRBV4-2 with TRBJ1-5, with 7 bases aligning to TRBD1. The germline V gene encodes CDR1 LGHNA and CDR2 YNFKEQ. CDR3 length: 15 amino acids. The J segment lost 1 base and the V segment lost 4 bases, leaving 4 bases of the junction unmatched. CDR3 coding DNA: TGTGCCAGCAGCCCAGGGGGACAGAGCAATCAGCCCCAGCATTTT. Translating gives CASSPGGQSNQPQHF.

The rearrangement joins TRBV5-6 to TRBJ2-3; D is perhaps TRBD2 (6 bases). CDR3 length: 16 amino acids. The germline gives CDR1 SGHDT, CDR2 YYEEEE. The ends were cut back, 4 bases at V and 4 bases at J, with 19 bases in the middle. The chain's CDR3 is CASSPPGRGWADTQYF. DNA for the CDR3: TGTGCCAGCAGCCCACCTGGGCGGGGATGGGCAGATACGCAGTATTTT.

The gene calls are TRBV5-1 and TRBJ2-1; tentatively, D is TRBD1 (5 bases). This CDR3 is built from 13 residues. The V end lost 0 bases, the J end lost 6 bases, and 7 bases lay between the germline ends. Germline CDR1 reads SGHRS; CDR2 reads YFSETQ. The CDR3 region has the DNA TGCGCCAGCAGCTTGGCGGACATCAATGAGCAGTTCTTC. Translating gives CASSLADINEQFF.